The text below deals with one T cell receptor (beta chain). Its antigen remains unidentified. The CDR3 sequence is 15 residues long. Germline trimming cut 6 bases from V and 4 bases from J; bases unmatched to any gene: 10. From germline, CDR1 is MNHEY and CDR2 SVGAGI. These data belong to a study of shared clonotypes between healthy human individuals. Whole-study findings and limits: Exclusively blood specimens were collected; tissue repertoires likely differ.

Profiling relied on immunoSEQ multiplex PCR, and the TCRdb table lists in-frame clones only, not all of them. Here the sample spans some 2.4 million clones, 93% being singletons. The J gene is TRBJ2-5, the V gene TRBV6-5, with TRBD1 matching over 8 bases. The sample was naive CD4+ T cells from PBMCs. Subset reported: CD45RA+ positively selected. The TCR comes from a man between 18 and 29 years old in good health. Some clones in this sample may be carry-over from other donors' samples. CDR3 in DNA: TGTGCCAGCAGATCGGGGACAGGTTTCTTAGAGACCCAGTACTTC. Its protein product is CASRSGTGFLETQYF.